The clone carrying this TCR beta chain showed up many times. CDR1 MNHEY and CDR2 SVGEGT come from the germline V gene. Trimming took 2 bases from V and 7 from J, leaving 6 bases between them. This CDR3 is built from 11 residues. This record belongs to a study of patients with pleural tuberculosis. From the reads, TCRdb called clonotypes with MiXCR, one entry per CDR3 protein. The repertoire includes some 48,000 distinct CDR3 sequences, about 7.9% of them detected once, and around 15% sits in the top ten. This receptor was taken from a human donor with pleural tuberculosis. The V gene is TRBV6-2 or TRBV6-3, the J gene TRBJ2-7, with no clear D. The CDR3 loop is CASSYVAEQYF. The CDR3 coding sequence is TGTGCCAGCAGTTACGTCGCTGAGCAGTACTTC.